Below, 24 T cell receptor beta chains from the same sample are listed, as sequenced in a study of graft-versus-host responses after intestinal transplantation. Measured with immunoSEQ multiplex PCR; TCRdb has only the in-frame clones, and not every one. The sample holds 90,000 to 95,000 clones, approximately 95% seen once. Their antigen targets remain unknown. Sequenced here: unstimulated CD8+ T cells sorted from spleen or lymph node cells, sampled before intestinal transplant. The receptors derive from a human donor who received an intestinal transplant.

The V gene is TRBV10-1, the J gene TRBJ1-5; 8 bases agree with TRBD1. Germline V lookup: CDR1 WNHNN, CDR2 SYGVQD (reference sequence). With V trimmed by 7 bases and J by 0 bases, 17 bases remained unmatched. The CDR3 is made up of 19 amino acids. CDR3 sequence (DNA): TGCGCCAGCAAACCCGACAGGGGCGACGCGAGTTATAGCAATCAGCCCCAGCATTTT. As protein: CASKPDRGDASYSNQPQHF.

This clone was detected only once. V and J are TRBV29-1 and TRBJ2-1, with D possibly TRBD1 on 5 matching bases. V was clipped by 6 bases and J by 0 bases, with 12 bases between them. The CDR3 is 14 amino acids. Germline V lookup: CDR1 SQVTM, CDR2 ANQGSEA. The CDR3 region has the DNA TGCAGCGTGTGGGGCCATACCTCCTACAATGAGCAGTTCTTC. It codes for CSVWGHTSYNEQFF.

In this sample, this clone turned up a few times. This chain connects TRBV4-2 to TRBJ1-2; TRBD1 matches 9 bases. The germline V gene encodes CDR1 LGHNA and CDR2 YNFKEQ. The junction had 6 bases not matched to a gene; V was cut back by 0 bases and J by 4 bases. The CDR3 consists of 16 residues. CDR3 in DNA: TGTGCCAGCAGCCAAGATTGGGGACAGGGAGGCTATGGCTACACCTTC. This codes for CASSQDWGQGGYGYTF.

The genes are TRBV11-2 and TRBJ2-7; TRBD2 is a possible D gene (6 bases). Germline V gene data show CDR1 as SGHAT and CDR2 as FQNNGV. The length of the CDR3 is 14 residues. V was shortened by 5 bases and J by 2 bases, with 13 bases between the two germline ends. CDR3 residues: CASSRPERAYEQYF. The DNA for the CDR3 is TGTGCCAGCAGCCGCCCGGAGCGGGCCTACGAGCAGTACTTC.

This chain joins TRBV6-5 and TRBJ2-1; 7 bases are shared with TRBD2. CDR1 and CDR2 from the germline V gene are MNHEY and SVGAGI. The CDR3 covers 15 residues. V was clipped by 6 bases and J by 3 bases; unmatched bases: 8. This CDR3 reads CASSETSSYYNEQFF. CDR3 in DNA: TGTGCCAGCAGCGAGACTAGCTCTTACTACAATGAGCAGTTCTTC.

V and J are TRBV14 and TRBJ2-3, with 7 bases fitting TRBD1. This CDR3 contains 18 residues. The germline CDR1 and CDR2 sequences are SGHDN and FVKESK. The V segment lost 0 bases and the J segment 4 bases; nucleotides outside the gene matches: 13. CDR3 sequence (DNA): TGTGCCAGCAGCCAAGAACATACAGGGGCTTCTTGGGCAGATACGCAGTATTTT. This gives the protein CASSQEHTGASWADTQYF. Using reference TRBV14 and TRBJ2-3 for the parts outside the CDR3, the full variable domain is EAGVTQFPSHSVIEKGQTVTLRCDPISGHDNLYWYRRVMGKEIKFLLHFVKESKQDESGMPNNRFLAERTGGTYSTLKVQPAELEDSGVYFCASSQEHTGASWADTQYFGPGTRLTVL.

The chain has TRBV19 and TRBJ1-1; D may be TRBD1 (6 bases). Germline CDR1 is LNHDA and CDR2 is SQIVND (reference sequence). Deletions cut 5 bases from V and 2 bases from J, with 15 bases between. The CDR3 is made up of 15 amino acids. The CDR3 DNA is TGTGCCAGTAGTCCGAACGGACAGCCTAACACTGAAGCTTTCTTT. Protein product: CASSPNGQPNTEAFF.

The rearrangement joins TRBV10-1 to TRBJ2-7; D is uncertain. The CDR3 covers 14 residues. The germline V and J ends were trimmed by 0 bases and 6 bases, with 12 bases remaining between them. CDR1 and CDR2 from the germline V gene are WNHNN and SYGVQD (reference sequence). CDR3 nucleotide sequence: TGCGCCAGCAGTGAGTCCCCTGCCTCGGGCGAGCAGTACTTC. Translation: CASSESPASGEQYF.

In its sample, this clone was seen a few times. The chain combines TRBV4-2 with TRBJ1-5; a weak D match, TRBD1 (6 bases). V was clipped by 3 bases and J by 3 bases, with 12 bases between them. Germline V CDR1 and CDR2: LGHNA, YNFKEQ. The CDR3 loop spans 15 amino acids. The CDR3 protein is CASSQETGANQPQHF. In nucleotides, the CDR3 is TGTGCCAGCAGCCAGGAGACAGGAGCCAATCAGCCCCAGCATTTT.

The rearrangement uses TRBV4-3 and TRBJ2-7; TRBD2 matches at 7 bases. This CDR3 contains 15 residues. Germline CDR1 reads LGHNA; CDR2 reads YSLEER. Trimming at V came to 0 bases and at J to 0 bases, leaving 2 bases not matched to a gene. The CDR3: CASSQDGGTSYEQYF. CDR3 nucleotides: TGCGCCAGCAGCCAAGACGGGGGGACCTCCTACGAGCAGTACTTC.

CDR3 DNA: TGCGCCACCCAACAGGTGGGGAAGGAAAAACTGTTTTTT. Protein: CATQQVGKEKLFF. The chain employs TRBV10-1 and TRBJ1-4; the D gene is possibly TRBD1 (5 bases). Trimming shortened V by 10 bases and J by 8 bases, and 17 bases separated the two germline ends. CDR1 is WNHNN, CDR2 SYGVQD, per germline (reference sequence). The CDR3 spans 13 residues.

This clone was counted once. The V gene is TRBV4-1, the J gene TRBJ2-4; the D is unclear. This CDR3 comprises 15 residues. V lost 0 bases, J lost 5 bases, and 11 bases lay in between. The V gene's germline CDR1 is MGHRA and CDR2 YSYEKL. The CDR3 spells CASSQESTVENIQYF. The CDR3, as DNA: TGCGCCAGCAGCCAAGAATCCACGGTTGAAAACATTCAGTACTTC.

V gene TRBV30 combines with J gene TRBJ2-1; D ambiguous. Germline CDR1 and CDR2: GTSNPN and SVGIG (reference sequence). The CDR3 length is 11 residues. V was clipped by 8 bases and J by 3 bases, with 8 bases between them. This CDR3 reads CARRLYNEQFF. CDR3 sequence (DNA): TGTGCCCGCCGACTCTACAATGAGCAGTTCTTC.

The CDR3, as DNA: TGCAGCGTCGAGGGTCTGGAGGGCTACACCTTC. This encodes CSVEGLEGYTF. The chain links TRBV29-1 to TRBJ1-2, with D uncertain. The germline V gene encodes CDR1 SQVTM and CDR2 ANQGSEA. The V end was cut by 6 bases, the J end by 8 bases, with 13 bases between. CDR3 size: 11 residues.

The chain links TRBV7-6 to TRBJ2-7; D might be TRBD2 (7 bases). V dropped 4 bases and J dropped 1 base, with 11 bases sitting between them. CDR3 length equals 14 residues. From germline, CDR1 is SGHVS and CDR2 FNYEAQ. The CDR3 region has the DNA TGTGCCAGCAGCTCCGGGGGGCCTTCCTACGAGCAGTACTTC. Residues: CASSSGGPSYEQYF.

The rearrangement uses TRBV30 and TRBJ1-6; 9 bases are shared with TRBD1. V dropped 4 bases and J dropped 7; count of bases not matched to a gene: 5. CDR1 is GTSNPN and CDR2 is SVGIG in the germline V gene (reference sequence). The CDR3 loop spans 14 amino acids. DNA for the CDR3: TGTGCCTGGACCACCGGGACAGGGAATTCACCCCTCCACTTT. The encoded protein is CAWTTGTGNSPLHF. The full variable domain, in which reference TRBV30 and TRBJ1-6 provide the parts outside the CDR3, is SQTIHQWPATLVQPVGSPLSLECTVEGTSNPNLYWYRQAAGRGLQLLFYSVGIGQISSEVPQNLSASRPQDRQFILSSKKLLLSDSGFYLCAWTTGTGNSPLHFGNGTRLTVT.

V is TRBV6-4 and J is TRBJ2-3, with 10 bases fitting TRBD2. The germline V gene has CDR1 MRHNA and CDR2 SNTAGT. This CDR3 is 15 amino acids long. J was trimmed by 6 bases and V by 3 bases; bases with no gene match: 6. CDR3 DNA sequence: TGTGCCAGCAGTGAACTAGCGGGAACGTCGGATACGCAGTATTTT. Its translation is CASSELAGTSDTQYF.

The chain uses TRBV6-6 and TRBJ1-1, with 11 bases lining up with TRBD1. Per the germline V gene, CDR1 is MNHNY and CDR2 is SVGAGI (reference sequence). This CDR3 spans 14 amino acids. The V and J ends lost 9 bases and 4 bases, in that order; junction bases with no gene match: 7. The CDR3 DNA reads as TGTGCCAGTTTAACCGGGACAGGGGGCACTGAAGCTTTCTTT. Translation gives CASLTGTGGTEAFF.

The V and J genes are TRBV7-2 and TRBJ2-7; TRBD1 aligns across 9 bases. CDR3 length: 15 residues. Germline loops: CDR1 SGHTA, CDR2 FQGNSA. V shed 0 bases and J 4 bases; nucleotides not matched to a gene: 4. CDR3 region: CASSLAGQGGYEQYF. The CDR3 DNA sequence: TGTGCCAGCAGCTTAGCGGGACAGGGTGGATACGAGCAGTACTTC.

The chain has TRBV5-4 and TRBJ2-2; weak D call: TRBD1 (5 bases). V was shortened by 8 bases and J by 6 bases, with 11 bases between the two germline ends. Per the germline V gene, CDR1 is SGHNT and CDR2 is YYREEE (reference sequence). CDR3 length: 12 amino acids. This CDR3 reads CASTIGAGELFF. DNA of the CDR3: TGTGCCAGTACCATAGGGGCCGGGGAGCTGTTTTTT.

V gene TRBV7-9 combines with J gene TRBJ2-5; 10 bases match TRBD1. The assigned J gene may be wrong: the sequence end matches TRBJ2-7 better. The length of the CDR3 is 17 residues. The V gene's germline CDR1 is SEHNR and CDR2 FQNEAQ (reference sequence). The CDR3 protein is CASSLDRKGQGIREQYF. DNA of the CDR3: TGTGCCAGCAGCTTAGATCGTAAGGGACAGGGGATACGCGAGCAGTACTTC.

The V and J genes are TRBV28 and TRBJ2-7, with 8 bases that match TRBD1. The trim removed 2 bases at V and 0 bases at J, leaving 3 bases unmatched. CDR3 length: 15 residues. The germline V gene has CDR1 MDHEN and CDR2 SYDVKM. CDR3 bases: TGTGCCAGCAGTTTAAGGGACAGGAGCTCCTACGAGCAGTACTTC. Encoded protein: CASSLRDRSSYEQYF.

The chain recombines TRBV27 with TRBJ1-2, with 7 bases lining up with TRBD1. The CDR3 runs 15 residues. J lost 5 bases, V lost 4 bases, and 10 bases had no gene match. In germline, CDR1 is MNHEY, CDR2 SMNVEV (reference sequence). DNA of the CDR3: TGTGCCAGCAGTTCGACAGGGAGAACCTCATATGGCTACACCTTC. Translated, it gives CASSSTGRTSYGYTF.

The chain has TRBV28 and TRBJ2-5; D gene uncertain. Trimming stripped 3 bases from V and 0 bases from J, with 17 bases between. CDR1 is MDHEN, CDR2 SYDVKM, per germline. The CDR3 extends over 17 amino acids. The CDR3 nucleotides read TGTGCCAGCAGTTTGTTAATGGGCAGTAGGTACCAAGAGACCCAGTACTTC. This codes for CASSLLMGSRYQETQYF. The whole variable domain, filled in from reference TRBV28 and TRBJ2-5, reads DVKVTQSSRYLVKRTGEKVFLECVQDMDHENMFWYRQDPGLGLRLIYFSYDVKMKEKGDIPEGYSVSREKKERFSLILESASTNQTSMYLCASSLLMGSRYQETQYFGPGTRLLVL.